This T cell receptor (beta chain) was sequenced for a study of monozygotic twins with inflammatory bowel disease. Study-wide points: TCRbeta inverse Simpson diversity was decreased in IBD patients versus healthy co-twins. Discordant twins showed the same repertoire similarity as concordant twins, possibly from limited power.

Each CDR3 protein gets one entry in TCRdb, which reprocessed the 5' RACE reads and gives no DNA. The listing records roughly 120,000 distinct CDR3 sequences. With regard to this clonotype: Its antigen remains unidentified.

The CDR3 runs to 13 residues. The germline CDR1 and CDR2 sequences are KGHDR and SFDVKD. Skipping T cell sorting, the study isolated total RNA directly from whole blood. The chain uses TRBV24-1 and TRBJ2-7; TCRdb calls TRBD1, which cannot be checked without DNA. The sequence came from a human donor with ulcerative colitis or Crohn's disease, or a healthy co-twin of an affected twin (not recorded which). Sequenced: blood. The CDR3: CATSDRTTYEQYF.